The 22 T cell receptor beta chains in this list originate from one sample, sequenced in a study (dated by TCRdb to about 2015). CD4+CD25+CD127-/low cells were isolated as Tregs. The library was prepared using 5' RACE. TCRdb shows the sequencer as Illumina MiSeq. TCRdb took the public reads, trimmed them with fastp at Q25, ran MiXCR for clone calling and kept in-frame beta chains. When rows share a CDR3 protein, they turn into one entry using the most common DNA and genes. This sample holds 62,000 or so distinct CDR3 sequences; about 26% were observed only once. The ten largest clones capture roughly 2.3% of the sample. Sequencing was carried out using tumor-infiltrating Tregs sorted from the breast tumor. These receptors originate from a female donor with breast cancer.

This clonotype has only a few counts. The gene calls are TRBV4-3 and TRBJ1-2; unclear D gene. The V gene lost 1 base and the J gene lost 8 bases, with 11 bases spanning the gap. The CDR3 runs 13 residues. Germline V gives CDR1 LGHNA, CDR2 YSLEER. The CDR3 nucleotides are TGCGCCAGCAGCCAAGGCCACGGTGGGGGCTACACCTTC. Amino acid sequence: CASSQGHGGGYTF.

This clonotype was counted ten times or more. The chain couples TRBV4-1 to TRBJ2-1; D gene unclear. CDR3 length: 14 residues. Germline V gives CDR1 MGHRA, CDR2 YSYEKL. V was cut by 0 bases and J by 10 bases, with 13 bases left in between. For the CDR3, the DNA is TGCGCCAGCAGCCAAGATTTTTTTTATCCCGAGCAGTTCTTC. This translates into CASSQDFFYPEQFF.

This chain connects TRBV7-3 to TRBJ2-6; 8 bases align to TRBD2. This CDR3 comprises 19 residues. J was trimmed by 0 bases and V by 4 bases; bases with no gene match: 11. The germline gives CDR1 SGHTA, CDR2 FQGTGA. This CDR3 reads CASSSRRSGGSSGANVLTF. CDR3 in DNA: TGTGCCAGCAGCTCGCGACGGAGCGGGGGTAGCTCTGGGGCCAACGTCCTGACTTTC.

This clonotype was recorded a few times. This chain connects TRBV20-1 to TRBJ2-5; a possible D gene is TRBD1 (5 bases). The V end lost 0 bases, the J end lost 0 bases, and 14 bases lay between the germline ends. The CDR3 consists of 16 residues. CDR1 is DFQATT and CDR2 is SNEGSKA in the germline V gene (reference sequence). The CDR3 nucleotides read TGCAGTGCTAGAGATGCGGCAGGGTGGCACCAAGAGACCCAGTACTTC. Protein product: CSARDAAGWHQETQYF.

The chain carries TRBV6-1 and TRBJ1-1; D not resolved. Trimming removed 6 bases at V and 4 bases at J, with 18 bases between. The CDR3 extends over 15 amino acids. Germline V gives CDR1 MNHNS, CDR2 SASEGT. For the CDR3, the DNA is TGTGCCAGCAGGGCCCGAAATGGGGTGATCACTGAAGCTTTCTTT. Protein product: CASRARNGVITEAFF.

This clonotype was seen ten or more times. The V call is TRBV6-5, the J call TRBJ1-2; 8 bases are shared with TRBD1. This CDR3 has 14 amino acids. Trimming cost V 4 bases and J 6 bases; bases outside gene matches: 7. CDR1 and CDR2 from the germline V gene are MNHEY and SVGAGI. CDR3 protein: CASSSTDRVDGYTF. CDR3 DNA sequence: TGTGCCAGCAGTTCTACGGACAGGGTAGATGGCTACACCTTC.

A note on this clonotype: This may come from a read error, since a much larger clone is one base off. This rearrangement joins TRBV4-1 to TRBJ2-1; D unclear. CDR1 is MGHRA and CDR2 is YSYEKL in the germline V gene. The ends were cut back, 8 bases at V and 5 bases at J, with 13 bases in the middle. This CDR3 has 13 amino acids. The CDR3 DNA reads as TGCGCCAGCGGCCTGTCCCCCCACAATGAGCAGTTCTTC. It specifies CASGLSPHNEQFF.

In the case of this clonotype: The junction shows a germline mismatch at one end, possibly a read error. The rearrangement joins TRBV12-3 or TRBV12-4 to TRBJ2-1; 7 nucleotides line up with TRBD2. The CDR3 is made up of 18 amino acids. CDR3 in amino acids: CASSSPSTSSSSCNEQFF. In DNA, the CDR3 is TGTGCCAGCAGTTCACCCTCGACTAGCTCGAGTTCCTGCAATGAGCAGTTCTTC.

This clonotype has just a few counts. The rearrangement uses TRBV11-2 and TRBJ2-5, with TRBD1 matching over 7 bases. CDR3 length: 15 residues. Trimming removed 2 bases from V and 4 bases from J; junction bases left unmatched: 7. Germline V CDR1 and CDR2: SGHAT, FQNNGV. CDR3 nucleotide sequence: TGTGCCAGCAGCTTACGAGGACAGGTTGGAGAGACCCAGTACTTC. This codes for CASSLRGQVGETQYF.

This clonotype qualifies as medium-sized (0.01 to 0.1%). The chain employs TRBV7-2 and TRBJ2-5; D uncertain. Germline V gene lookup returns CDR1 SGHTA and CDR2 FQGNSA. Trimming left V 5 bases short and J 7 bases short, with 11 bases between. CDR3 size: 12 residues. The chain's CDR3 is CASSLPVGTQYF. In DNA, the CDR3 is TGTGCCAGCAGCCTCCCTGTTGGGACCCAGTACTTC.

This chain links TRBV28 with TRBJ2-7; D possibly corresponds to TRBD2 (5 bases). This CDR3 region has 13 residues. Trimming removed 6 bases at V and 5 bases at J, with 14 bases between. Germline values: CDR1 MDHEN, CDR2 SYDVKM. CDR3 loop: CASRKRNSHEQYF. CDR3 in DNA: TGTGCCAGCAGAAAGCGGAATAGCCACGAGCAGTACTTC.

Ten or more counts support this clonotype. J is TRBJ2-1 and V is TRBV9; the D is unclear. V was clipped by 3 bases and J by 0 bases, with 10 bases between them. CDR1 SGDLS and CDR2 YYNGEE come from the germline V gene. The CDR3 covers 15 residues. CDR3 sequence reads: CASSGYPSSYNEQFF. The CDR3 DNA follows: TGTGCCAGCAGCGGGTACCCGAGCTCCTACAATGAGCAGTTCTTC.

This chain joins TRBV20-1 and TRBJ2-5; 14 nucleotides match TRBD2. V lost 8 bases, J lost 4 bases, and 6 bases stayed unmatched. The germline V gene encodes CDR1 DFQATT and CDR2 SNEGSKA (reference sequence). The CDR3 contains 14 residues. The DNA of the CDR3 is TGCAGTACGACCGGACTAGCGGGAGGAGAGACCCAGTACTTC. Translating it yields CSTTGLAGGETQYF.

This clonotype was recorded at least ten times. The chain links TRBV6-5 to TRBJ1-1, with D possibly being TRBD1 (6 bases). This CDR3 has 14 amino acids. Germline V gene lookup returns CDR1 MNHEY and CDR2 SVGAGI. Trimming took 1 base from V and 3 from J, leaving 9 bases between them. DNA for the CDR3: TGTGCCAGCAGTTACTTGGGGGCGGACACTGAAGCTTTCTTT. This encodes CASSYLGADTEAFF.

Points on this clonotype: The germline gene is not matched at one end of the junction; a read error may be the cause. The chain recombines TRBV4-3 with TRBJ1-2, with TRBD1 matching 11 bases. The length of the CDR3 is 15 residues. Germline loops: CDR1 LGHNA, CDR2 YSLEER. CDR3 loop: CAGSQDLGTGGGYTF. The DNA for the CDR3 is TGCGCCGGCAGCCAAGATCTCGGGACAGGGGGTGGCTACACCTTC.

A single count supports this clonotype. At one end the junction does not follow the germline gene, possibly because of a read error. The gene calls are TRBV12-3 or TRBV12-4 and TRBJ1-5; D is unclear. The CDR3 runs 17 residues. The CDR3 sequence is CAGSLGGFGIINQPQHF. The CDR3 DNA follows: TGTGCCGGCAGTTTAGGTGGGTTCGGTATTATCAATCAGCCCCAGCATTTT.

The chain carries TRBV20-1 and TRBJ1-4; a weak D match, TRBD1 (6 bases). The V gene's germline CDR1 is DFQATT and CDR2 SNEGSKA (reference sequence). V lost 3 bases and J 4 bases, leaving 24 bases between the germline ends. The CDR3 runs to 18 residues. DNA for the CDR3: TGCAGTGCTAGTCGGTCGCTAGTTTCTGGGGGCCTTAATGAAAAACTGTTTTTT. As protein: CSASRSLVSGGLNEKLFF.

The chain is built from TRBV12-5 and TRBJ1-5, with TRBD1 matching 7 bases. The CDR3 runs to 14 residues. V shed 7 bases, J shed 7 bases, and the junction held 10 bases outside the gene matches. Germline loops: CDR1 LGHNT, CDR2 FRNRAP. The CDR3 sequence: CASALQGSGQPQHF. The CDR3, as DNA: TGTGCTAGTGCCCTACAGGGGAGTGGGCAGCCCCAGCATTTT.

This clonotype occurred many times. J is TRBJ2-1 and V is TRBV20-1, with D perhaps TRBD2 (5 bases). This CDR3 has 13 residues. From germline, CDR1 is DFQATT and CDR2 SNEGSKA (reference sequence). Trimming took 2 bases from V and 9 from J, leaving 14 bases between them. CDR3 bases: TGCAGTGCTAGACACCGGCGGGCCCTTGAGCAGTTCTTC. Translation: CSARHRRALEQFF.

A remark on this clonotype: One end of the junction fails to match germline, which may point to a read error. This chain uses TRBV5-1 with TRBJ2-3; weak D call: TRBD1 (6 bases). The CDR3 runs to 15 residues. Germline assignment: CDR1 SGHRS and CDR2 YFSETQ. The CDR3 DNA sequence: TGCGCCGGCAGCTTACAGGGAGCGGTCACAGATACGCAGTATTTT. Its protein product is CAGSLQGAVTDTQYF. The full variable domain, its missing parts supplied by reference TRBV5-1 and TRBJ2-3, is KAGVTQTPRYLIKTRGQQVTLSCSPISGHRSVSWYQQTPGQGLQFLFEYFSETQRNKGNFPGRFSGRQFSNSRSEMNVSTLELGDSALYLCAGSLQGAVTDTQYFGPGTRLTVL.

The sample holds one count of this clonotype. This chain joins TRBV7-3 and TRBJ1-1; no clear D. The germline V gene encodes CDR1 SGHTA and CDR2 FQGTGA. Trimming left V 2 bases short and J 3 bases short, with 10 bases between. The CDR3 consists of 14 residues. The DNA for the CDR3 is TGTGCCAGCAGCTTATCTGGGGTGGACACTGAAGCTTTCTTT. Its protein product is CASSLSGVDTEAFF.

CDR3: CASSQEGGTSGMNYNEQFF. CDR3 in DNA: TGCGCCAGCAGCCAAGAAGGGGGAACTAGCGGGATGAACTACAATGAGCAGTTCTTC. This chain uses TRBV4-1 with TRBJ2-1, with 10 bases that match TRBD2. Germline V gene data show CDR1 as MGHRA and CDR2 as YSYEKL. V shed 0 bases, J shed 3 bases, and the junction held 11 bases outside the gene matches. This CDR3 is 19 amino acids long.